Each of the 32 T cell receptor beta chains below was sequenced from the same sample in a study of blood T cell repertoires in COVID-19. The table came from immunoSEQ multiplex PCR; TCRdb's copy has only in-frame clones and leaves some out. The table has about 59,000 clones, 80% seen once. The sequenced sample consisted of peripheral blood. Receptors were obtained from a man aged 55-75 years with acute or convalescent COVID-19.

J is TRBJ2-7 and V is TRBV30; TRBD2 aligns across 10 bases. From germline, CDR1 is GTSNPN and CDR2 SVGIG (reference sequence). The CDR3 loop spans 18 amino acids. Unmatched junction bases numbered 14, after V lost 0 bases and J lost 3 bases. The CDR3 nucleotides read TGTGCCTGGAGTGTACTCGGAGCGGGGGGGCCCCCTCACTACGAGCAGTACTTC. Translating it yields CAWSVLGAGGPPHYEQYF.

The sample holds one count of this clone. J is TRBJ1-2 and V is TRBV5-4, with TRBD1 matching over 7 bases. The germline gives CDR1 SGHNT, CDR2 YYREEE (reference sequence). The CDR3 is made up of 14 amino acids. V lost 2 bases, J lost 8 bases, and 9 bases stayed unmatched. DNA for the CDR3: TGTGCCAGCAGCTTTAGGGGGCAGGGGACAGGCTACACCTTC. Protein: CASSFRGQGTGYTF.

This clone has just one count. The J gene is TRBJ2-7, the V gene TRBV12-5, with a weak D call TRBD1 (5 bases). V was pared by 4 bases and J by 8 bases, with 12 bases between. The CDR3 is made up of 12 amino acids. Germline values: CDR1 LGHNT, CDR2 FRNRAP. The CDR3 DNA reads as TGTGCTAGTGGTTCCCCCGCAGGGCAGCAGTACTTC. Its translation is CASGSPAGQQYF.

CDR3 residues: CASSLTGGLETQYF. CDR3 in DNA: TGTGCCAGCAGCTTGACGGGGGGGCTTGAGACCCAGTACTTC. The V and J genes are TRBV5-8 and TRBJ2-5, with 8 bases matching TRBD2. The junction had 4 bases not matched to a gene; V was cut back by 1 base and J by 5 bases. Germline CDR1 reads SGHTS; CDR2 reads YDEGEE. This CDR3 is built from 14 residues.

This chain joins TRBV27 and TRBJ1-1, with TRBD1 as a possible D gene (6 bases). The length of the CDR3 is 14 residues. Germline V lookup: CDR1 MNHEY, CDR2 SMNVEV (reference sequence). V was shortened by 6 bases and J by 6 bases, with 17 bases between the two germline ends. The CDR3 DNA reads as TGTGCCAGCAGGACAGGTACTCTTCGGGCTGAAGCTTTCTTT. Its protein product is CASRTGTLRAEAFF.

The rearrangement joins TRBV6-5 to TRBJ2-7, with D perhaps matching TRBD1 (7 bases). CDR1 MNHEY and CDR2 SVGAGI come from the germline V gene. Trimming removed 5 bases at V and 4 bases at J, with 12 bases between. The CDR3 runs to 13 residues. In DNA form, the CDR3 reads TGTGCCAGCAGTCACAGGGGAGGTTACGAGCAGTACTTC. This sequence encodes CASSHRGGYEQYF.

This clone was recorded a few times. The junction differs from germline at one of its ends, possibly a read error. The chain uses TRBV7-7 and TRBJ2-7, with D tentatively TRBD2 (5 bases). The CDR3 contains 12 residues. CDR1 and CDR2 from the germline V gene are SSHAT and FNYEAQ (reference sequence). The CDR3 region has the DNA TGTGCTAGCAGCCCGACGGGGTTCGAGCAGTACTTC. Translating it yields CASSPTGFEQYF.

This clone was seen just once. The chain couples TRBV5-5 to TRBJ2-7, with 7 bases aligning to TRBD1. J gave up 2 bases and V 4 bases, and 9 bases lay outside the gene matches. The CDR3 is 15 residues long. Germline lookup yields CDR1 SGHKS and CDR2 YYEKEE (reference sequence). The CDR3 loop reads CASSPAPGTAYEQYF. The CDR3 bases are TGTGCCAGCAGCCCAGCCCCCGGGACAGCCTACGAGCAGTACTTC.

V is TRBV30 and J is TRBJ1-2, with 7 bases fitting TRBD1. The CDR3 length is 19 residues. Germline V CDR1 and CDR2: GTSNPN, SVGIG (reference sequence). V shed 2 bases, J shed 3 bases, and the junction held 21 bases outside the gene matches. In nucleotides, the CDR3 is TGTGCCTGGAGTAACCCGACAGGGCCCGGACGCCTGGCCTACTATGGCTACACCTTC. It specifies CAWSNPTGPGRLAYYGYTF.

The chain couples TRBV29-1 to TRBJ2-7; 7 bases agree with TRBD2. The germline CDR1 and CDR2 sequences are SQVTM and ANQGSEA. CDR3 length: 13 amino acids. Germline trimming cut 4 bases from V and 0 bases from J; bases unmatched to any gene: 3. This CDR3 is CSVGLAVSYEQYF. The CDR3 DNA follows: TGCAGCGTTGGACTAGCAGTCTCCTACGAGCAGTACTTC.

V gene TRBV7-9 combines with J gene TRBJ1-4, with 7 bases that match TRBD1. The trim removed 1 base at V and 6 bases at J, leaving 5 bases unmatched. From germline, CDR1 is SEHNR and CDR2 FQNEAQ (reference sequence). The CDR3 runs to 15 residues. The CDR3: CASSLGGGGDEKLFF. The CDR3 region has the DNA TGTGCCAGCAGCTTAGGAGGGGGCGGGGATGAAAAACTGTTTTTT. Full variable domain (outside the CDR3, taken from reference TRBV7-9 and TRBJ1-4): DTGVSQNPRHKITKRGQNVTFRCDPISEHNRLYWYRQTLGQGPEFLTYFQNEAQLEKSRLLSDRFSAERPKGSFSTLEIQRTEQGDSAMYLCASSLGGGGDEKLFFGSGTQLSVL.

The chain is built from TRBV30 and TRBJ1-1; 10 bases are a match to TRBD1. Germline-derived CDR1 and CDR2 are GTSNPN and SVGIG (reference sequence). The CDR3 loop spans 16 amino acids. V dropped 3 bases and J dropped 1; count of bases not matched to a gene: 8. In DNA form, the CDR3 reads TGTGCCTGGAGGGACAGGGGGTTGTCTGGGAACACTGAAGCTTTCTTT. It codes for CAWRDRGLSGNTEAFF.

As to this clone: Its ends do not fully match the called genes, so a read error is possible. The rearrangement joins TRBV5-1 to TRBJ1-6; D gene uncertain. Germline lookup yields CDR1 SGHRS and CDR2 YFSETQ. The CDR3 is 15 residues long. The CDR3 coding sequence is TGCGCCAGCTCGCCATGGGAGAATCCCAATTCCCCCCTCCACTTT. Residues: CASSPWENPNSPLHF.

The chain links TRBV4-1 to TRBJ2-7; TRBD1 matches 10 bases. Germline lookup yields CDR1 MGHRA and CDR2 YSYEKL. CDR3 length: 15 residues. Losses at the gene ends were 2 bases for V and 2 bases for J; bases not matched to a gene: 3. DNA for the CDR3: TGCGCCAGCAGCCAATCGGGACAGGGGACCTACGAGCAGTACTTC. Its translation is CASSQSGQGTYEQYF.

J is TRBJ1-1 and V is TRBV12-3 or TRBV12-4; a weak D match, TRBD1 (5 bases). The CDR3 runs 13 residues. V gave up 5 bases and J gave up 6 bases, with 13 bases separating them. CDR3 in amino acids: CASSRDGRAEAFF. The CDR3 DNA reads TGTGCCAGCAGTCGGGACGGGAGGGCTGAAGCTTTCTTT.

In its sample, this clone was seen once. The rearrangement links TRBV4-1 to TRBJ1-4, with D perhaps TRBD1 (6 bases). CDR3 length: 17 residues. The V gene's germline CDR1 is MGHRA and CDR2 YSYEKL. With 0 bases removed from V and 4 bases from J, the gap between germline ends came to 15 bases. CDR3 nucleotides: TGCGCCAGCAGCCAAGATTTGGGGGCAGGACTTAATGAAAAACTGTTTTTT. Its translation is CASSQDLGAGLNEKLFF.

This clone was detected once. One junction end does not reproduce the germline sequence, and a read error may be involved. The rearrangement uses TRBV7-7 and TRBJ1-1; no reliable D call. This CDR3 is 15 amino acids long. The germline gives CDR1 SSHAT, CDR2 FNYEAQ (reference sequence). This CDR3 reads CASSRRVGDYTEAFF. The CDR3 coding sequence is TGTGCTAGCAGCCGGAGGGTTGGAGATTACACTGAAGCTTTCTTT.

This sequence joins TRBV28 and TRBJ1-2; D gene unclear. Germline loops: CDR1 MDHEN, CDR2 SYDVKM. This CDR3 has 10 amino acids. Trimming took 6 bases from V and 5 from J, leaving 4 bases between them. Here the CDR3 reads CASSSYGYTF. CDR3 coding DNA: TGTGCCAGCAGCTCGTATGGCTACACCTTC.

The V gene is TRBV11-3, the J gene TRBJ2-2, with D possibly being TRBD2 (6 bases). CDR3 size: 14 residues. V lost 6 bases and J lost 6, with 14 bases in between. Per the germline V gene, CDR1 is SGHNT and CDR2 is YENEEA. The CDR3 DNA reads TGTGCCAGCAGAAGAGGTCGGGGGTCCGGGGAGCTGTTTTTT. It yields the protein CASRRGRGSGELFF.

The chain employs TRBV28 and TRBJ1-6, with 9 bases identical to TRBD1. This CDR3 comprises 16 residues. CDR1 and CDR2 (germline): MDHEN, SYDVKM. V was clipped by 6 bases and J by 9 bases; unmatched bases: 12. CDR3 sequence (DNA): TGTGCCAGCAGACTCCCCACCGGGACAGGGTTTTCACCCCTCCACTTT. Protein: CASRLPTGTGFSPLHF.

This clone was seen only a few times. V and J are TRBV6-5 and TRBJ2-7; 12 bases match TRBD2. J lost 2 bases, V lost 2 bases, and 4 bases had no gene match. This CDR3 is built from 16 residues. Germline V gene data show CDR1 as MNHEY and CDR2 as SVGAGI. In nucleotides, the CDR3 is TGTGCCAGCAGTTACGGGTGGACTAGCGGGACCTACGAGCAGTACTTC. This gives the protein CASSYGWTSGTYEQYF.

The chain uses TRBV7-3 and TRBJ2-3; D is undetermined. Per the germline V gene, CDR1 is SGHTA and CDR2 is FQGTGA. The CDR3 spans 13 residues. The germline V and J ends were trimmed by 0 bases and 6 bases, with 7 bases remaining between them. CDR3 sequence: CASSLTPLDTQYF. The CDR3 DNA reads TGTGCCAGCAGCTTAACGCCACTGGATACGCAGTATTTT.

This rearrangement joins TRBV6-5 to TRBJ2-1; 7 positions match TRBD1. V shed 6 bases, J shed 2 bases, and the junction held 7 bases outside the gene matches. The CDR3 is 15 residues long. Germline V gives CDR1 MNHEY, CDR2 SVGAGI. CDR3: CASRRQGGTYNEQFF. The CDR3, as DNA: TGTGCCAGCAGAAGACAGGGTGGGACCTACAATGAGCAGTTCTTC.

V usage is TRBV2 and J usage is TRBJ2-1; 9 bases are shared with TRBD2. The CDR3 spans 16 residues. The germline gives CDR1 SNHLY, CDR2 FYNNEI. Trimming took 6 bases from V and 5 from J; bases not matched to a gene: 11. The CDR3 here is CASRERTSEANNEQFF. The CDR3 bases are TGTGCCAGCAGGGAGAGGACTAGCGAAGCTAACAATGAGCAGTTCTTC.

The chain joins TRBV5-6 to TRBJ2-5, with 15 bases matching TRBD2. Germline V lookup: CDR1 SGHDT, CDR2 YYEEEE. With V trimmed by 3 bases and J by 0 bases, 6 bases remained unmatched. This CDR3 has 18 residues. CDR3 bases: TGTGCCAGCAGCTCCGGACTAGCGGGGGGGCCGTACCAAGAGACCCAGTACTTC. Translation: CASSSGLAGGPYQETQYF.

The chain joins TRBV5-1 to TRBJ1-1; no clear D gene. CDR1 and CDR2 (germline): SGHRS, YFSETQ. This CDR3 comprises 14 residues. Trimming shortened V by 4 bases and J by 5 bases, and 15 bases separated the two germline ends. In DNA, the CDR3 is TGCGCCAGCAGCCTGCGGGCCGCTGGGACTGAAGCTTTCTTT. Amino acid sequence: CASSLRAAGTEAFF.

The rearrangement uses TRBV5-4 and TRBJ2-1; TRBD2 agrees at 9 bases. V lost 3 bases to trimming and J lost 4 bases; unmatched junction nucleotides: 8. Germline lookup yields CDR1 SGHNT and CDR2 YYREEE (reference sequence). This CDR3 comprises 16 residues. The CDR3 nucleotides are TGTGCCAGCAGCTCTAAAGCGGGGGGACCGTACAATGAGCAGTTCTTC. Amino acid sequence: CASSSKAGGPYNEQFF.

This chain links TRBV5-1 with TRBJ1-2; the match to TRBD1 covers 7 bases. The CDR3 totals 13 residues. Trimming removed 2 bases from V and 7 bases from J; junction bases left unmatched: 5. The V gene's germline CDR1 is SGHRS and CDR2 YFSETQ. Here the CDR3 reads CASSFNRGSGYTF. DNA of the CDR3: TGCGCCAGCAGCTTTAACAGGGGAAGTGGCTACACCTTC.

This CDR3 is CASSLFSGEETQYF. DNA for the CDR3: TGTGCCAGCAGCTTATTTTCAGGGGAAGAGACCCAGTACTTC. V is TRBV7-9 and J is TRBJ2-5; perhaps TRBD1 as D (6 bases). CDR1 is SEHNR and CDR2 is FQNEAQ in the germline V gene (reference sequence). Trimming shortened V by 2 bases and J by 3 bases, and 10 bases separated the two germline ends. This CDR3 comprises 14 residues.

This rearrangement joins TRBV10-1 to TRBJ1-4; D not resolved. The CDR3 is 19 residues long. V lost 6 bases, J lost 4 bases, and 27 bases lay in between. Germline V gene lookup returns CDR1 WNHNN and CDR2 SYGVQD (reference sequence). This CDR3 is CASSPRRFTHCNHNEKLFF. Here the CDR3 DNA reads TGCGCCAGCAGCCCGCGGCGGTTCACACACTGTAATCATAATGAAAAACTGTTTTTT.

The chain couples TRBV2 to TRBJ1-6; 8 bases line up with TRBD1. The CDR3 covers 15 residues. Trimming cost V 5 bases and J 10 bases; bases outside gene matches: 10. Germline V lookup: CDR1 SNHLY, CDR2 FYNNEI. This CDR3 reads CASSQDRAATSPLHF. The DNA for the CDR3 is TGTGCCAGCAGTCAGGACAGGGCGGCTACCTCACCCCTCCACTTT.

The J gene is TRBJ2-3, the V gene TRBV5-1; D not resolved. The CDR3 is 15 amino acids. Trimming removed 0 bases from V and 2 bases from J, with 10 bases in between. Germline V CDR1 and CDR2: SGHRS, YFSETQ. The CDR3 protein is CASSLEARYTDTQYF. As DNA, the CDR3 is TGCGCCAGCAGCTTGGAGGCCAGGTACACAGATACGCAGTATTTT.